Listed below are T cell receptor beta chains from one sample, sequenced in a study of T cells after yellow fever vaccination. TCRdb re-called the 5' RACE reads through MiXCR, storing one row per CDR3 protein. Of a few hundred thousand distinct CDR3 sequences listed, 8% to 10% are singletons. The sequences come from PBMCs, collected on the day of the first yellow fever vaccination. Receptors were obtained from a man between 18 and 35 years old who received the YFV17D yellow fever vaccine. Each CDR3 is given with its conserved first and last residue. The D gene is left open where the match is weak. A clone size is listed for some rows: how often the clone was seen (once, few, many), or a class if it is expanded.

>TRBJ2-7|TRBV2|few|TRBD2
CASIGGEIPYEQYF
TGTGCCAGCATTGGGGGGGAGATTCCCTACGAGCAGTACTTC
>TRBJ2-1|TRBV5-4|many|TRBD1
CASSSGTGGAYEQFF
TGTGCCAGCAGCTCAGGGACAGGGGGGGCCTATGAGCAGTTCTTC
>TRBJ2-3|TRBV7-3|few|TRBD2
CASSKVAGAGTDTQYF
TGTGCCAGCAGCAAGGTAGCGGGGGCGGGCACAGATACGCAGTATTTT
>TRBJ1-2|TRBV7-2|NA|NA
CASSLSSRFNYGYTF
TGTGCCAGCAGCTTAAGTTCCAGATTTAACTATGGCTACACCTTC
>TRBJ2-2|TRBV3-1|few|NA
CASSRGGDGELFF
TGTGCCAGCAGCCGCGGTGGGGACGGGGAGCTGTTTTTT
>TRBJ2-1|TRBV29-1|few|TRBD2
CSARTSGGLILDEQFF
TGCAGCGCCCGGACTAGCGGGGGTCTAATCCTGGATGAGCAGTTCTTC
>TRBJ2-1|TRBV27|NA|TRBD2
CASSLIGGEQFF
TGTGCCAGCAGTTTAATCGGGGGGGAGCAGTTCTTC
>TRBJ2-7|TRBV7-3|few|NA
CASSPDGLAEQYF
TGTGCCAGCAGCCCAGATGGGTTGGCCGAGCAGTACTTC
>TRBJ2-1|TRBV4-3|NA|NA
CASSQDPSGTGVSDEQFF
TGCGCCAGCAGCCAAGATCCTAGCGGGACAGGGGTTTCCGATGAGCAGTTCTTC
>TRBJ1-4|TRBV5-1|few|NA
CASRPGAGMSNEKLFF
TGCGCCAGCAGGCCAGGGGCCGGCATGTCTAATGAAAAACTGTTTTTT
>TRBJ1-3|TRBV6-1|many|NA
CASSPASGNTIYF
TGTGCCAGCAGTCCAGCCTCTGGAAACACCATATATTTT
>TRBJ2-5|TRBV4-3|NA|NA
CASSQEHRGGQETQYF
TGCGCCAGCAGCCAAGAGCACAGGGGAGGGCAAGAGACCCAGTACTTC
>TRBJ2-3|TRBV5-5|few|NA
CASSLRPRLDTQYF
TGTGCCAGCAGCTTAAGGCCTCGGTTAGATACGCAGTATTTT
>TRBJ2-5|TRBV5-1|NA|NA
CASSEIGGETQYF
TGCGCCAGCAGTGAAATTGGAGGGGAGACCCAGTACTTC
>TRBJ2-1|TRBV5-1|many|TRBD2
CASSLVPGLRSEQFF
TGCGCCAGCAGCTTGGTCCCGGGACTAAGGAGTGAGCAGTTCTTC
>TRBJ2-1|TRBV7-9|few|NA
CASSLGSEPPYNEQFF
TGTGCCAGCAGCTTAGGGTCGGAACCGCCCTACAATGAGCAGTTCTTC
>TRBJ2-3|TRBV30|NA|NA
CAWRASFSTDTQYF
TGTGCCTGGAGGGCGAGCTTTAGCACAGATACGCAGTATTTT
>TRBJ1-1|TRBV19|many|NA
CASSRISPGTEAFF
TGTGCCAGTAGTAGGATTAGTCCAGGAACTGAAGCTTTCTTT
>TRBJ2-5|TRBV19|NA|TRBD1
CASSEFSPTGGRLETQYF
TGTGCCAGTAGTGAGTTTTCCCCAACAGGGGGAAGGTTGGAGACCCAGTACTTC
>TRBJ2-1|TRBV11-1|few|NA
CASSLEGYYNEQFF
TGTGCCAGCAGCTTGGAGGGGTACTACAATGAGCAGTTCTTC
>TRBJ2-5|TRBV11-2|NA|NA
CASSLGKTGLTVKYF
TGTGCCAGCAGCTTAGGGAAGACGGGGTTAACTGTGAAGTACTTC
>TRBJ2-3|TRBV4-3|many|TRBD2
CASSQNSGGALDTQYF
TGCGCCAGCAGCCAGAATAGCGGGGGGGCGTTAGATACGCAGTATTTT
>TRBJ1-2|TRBV19|few|TRBD1
CASSMGQGLYGYTF
TGTGCCAGTAGTATGGGACAGGGGTTGTATGGCTACACCTTC
>TRBJ2-7|TRBV18|many|NA
CASSPPVTSYEQYF
TGTGCCAGCTCACCACCGGTGACTTCCTACGAGCAGTACTTC
>TRBJ1-2|TRBV20-1|NA|NA
CSARDGLSGGYTF
TGCAGTGCTAGAGACGGGTTATCAGGGGGCTACACCTTC